The 24 T cell receptor beta chains listed next were all sequenced from one sample in a study of shared clonotypes between healthy human individuals. Profiled with immunoSEQ multiplex PCR; TCRdb holds only in-frame clones, not every one. The sample has around 1.5 million clones, around 98% seen once. What was sequenced was naive CD4+ T cells sorted from blood. Subset here: CD45RA+ positively selected. The receptors originated from a man under 40 in good health.

In DNA, the CDR3 is TGTGCCAGCAGGGAGGACACACACACAGATACGCAGTATTTT. Translated, it gives CASREDTHTDTQYF. This chain links TRBV2 with TRBJ2-3; tentatively, D is TRBD1 or TRBD2 (5 bases each). Germline-derived CDR1 and CDR2 are SNHLY and FYNNEI. V was clipped by 6 bases and J by 2 bases, with 12 bases between them. This CDR3 has 14 residues.

The rearrangement joins TRBV5-6 to TRBJ2-5; a weak D match, TRBD1 (6 bases). Germline values: CDR1 SGHDT, CDR2 YYEEEE. The CDR3 has 18 amino acids. The germline V and J ends were trimmed by 0 bases and 0 bases, with 18 bases remaining between them. Here the CDR3 DNA reads TGTGCCAGCAGCTTGGTCGCAGGGGCTGAGGGGTACCAAGAGACCCAGTACTTC. Translated, it gives CASSLVAGAEGYQETQYF.

CDR3 DNA sequence: TGTGCCAGCAGTCCGGGACATTATAGCAATCAGCCCCAGCATTTT. It codes for CASSPGHYSNQPQHF. The rearrangement links TRBV6-5 to TRBJ1-5; a possible D gene is TRBD1 (6 bases). Trimming pared 5 bases from V and 0 bases from J, leaving 11 bases between. The CDR3 runs 15 residues. Germline-derived CDR1 and CDR2 are MNHEY and SVGAGI.

The chain joins TRBV9 to TRBJ2-1, with D tentatively TRBD2 (5 bases). Germline lookup yields CDR1 SGDLS and CDR2 YYNGEE. The CDR3 totals 15 residues. V gave up 4 bases and J gave up 6 bases, with 17 bases separating them. Here the CDR3 DNA reads TGTGCCAGCAGCCCGAGGGAACGGTTCGGCAATGAGCAGTTCTTC. It is translated as CASSPRERFGNEQFF.

The chain combines TRBV30 with TRBJ2-2, with a tentative D call TRBD2 (5 bases). Germline-derived CDR1 and CDR2 are GTSNPN and SVGIG (reference sequence). Trimming took off 2 bases at V and 7 bases at J, with 8 bases between the two ends. CDR3 length equals 12 residues. The CDR3 sequence is CAWSFRGGELFF. The CDR3 DNA follows: TGTGCCTGGAGTTTTCGGGGCGGGGAGCTGTTTTTT.

Worth noting for this clone: Other DNA variants within this sample encode the same CDR3. This chain joins TRBV5-1 and TRBJ2-5; D may be TRBD1 (6 bases). CDR3 length equals 13 residues. The V and J ends lost 4 bases and 2 bases respectively, with 9 bases between them. Germline V gives CDR1 SGHRS, CDR2 YFSETQ. The CDR3 is CASSRTVQETQYF. For the CDR3, the DNA is TGCGCCAGCAGCCGGACAGTTCAAGAGACCCAGTACTTC.

The chain couples TRBV18 to TRBJ1-3, with D uncertain. Trimming took off 3 bases at V and 5 bases at J, with 5 bases between the two ends. The germline V gene has CDR1 KGHSH and CDR2 LQKENI. The CDR3 loop spans 12 amino acids. Here the CDR3 reads CASSPDRNTIYF. The CDR3 nucleotides read TGTGCCAGCTCACCTGACAGAAACACCATATATTTT. The variable domain in full, with the rest retrieved from reference TRBV18 and TRBJ1-3, is NAGVMQNPRHLVRRRGQEARLRCSPMKGHSHVYWYRQLPEEGLKFMVYLQKENIIDESGMPKERFSAEFPKEGPSILRIQQVVRGDSAAYFCASSPDRNTIYFGEGSWLTVV.

This clone was recorded once. This rearrangement joins TRBV7-9 to TRBJ2-5, with D perhaps assigned TRBD1 or TRBD2 (5 bases each). The CDR3 length is 17 residues. Trimming stripped 5 bases from V and 3 bases from J, with 22 bases between. From germline, CDR1 is SEHNR and CDR2 FQNEAQ (reference sequence). CDR3 protein: CASSPPKLGERKETQYF. DNA of the CDR3: TGTGCCAGCAGCCCTCCCAAATTGGGGGAACGGAAAGAGACCCAGTACTTC.

The chain joins TRBV29-1 to TRBJ2-5; D assignment may be TRBD1 or TRBD2 (5 bases each). V lost 2 bases, J lost 13 bases, and 17 bases lay in between. The CDR3 runs to 12 residues. The V gene's germline CDR1 is SQVTM and CDR2 ANQGSEA. The CDR3 is CSVEPGPLYRYF. The CDR3 region has the DNA TGCAGCGTTGAACCGGGACCACTTTATCGGTACTTC.

The CDR3 DNA reads as TGTGCCTGGACTCAGACAAGCAGCCTCTCTGGAAACACCATATATTTT. Translation: CAWTQTSSLSGNTIYF. The chain links TRBV30 to TRBJ1-3; D uncertain. The V end lost 4 bases, the J end lost 0 bases, and 16 bases lay between the germline ends. The CDR3 extends over 16 amino acids. From germline, CDR1 is GTSNPN and CDR2 SVGIG (reference sequence).

V usage is TRBV28 and J usage is TRBJ2-1; 12 bases match TRBD2. The CDR3 runs to 19 residues. CDR1 is MDHEN, CDR2 SYDVKM, per germline. Losses at the gene ends were 1 base for V and 6 bases for J; bases not matched to a gene: 13. The DNA for the CDR3 is TGTGCCAGCAGTTTATTGACTAGCGGGAGTATAGGGAAGGGCAATGAGCAGTTCTTC. It encodes CASSLLTSGSIGKGNEQFF.

V usage is TRBV28 and J usage is TRBJ2-7; D remains ambiguous. Trimming stripped 6 bases from V and 1 base from J, with 13 bases between. Germline lookup yields CDR1 MDHEN and CDR2 SYDVKM. This CDR3 has 14 amino acids. CDR3 in amino acids: CASRSPGGSYEQYF. In DNA form, the CDR3 reads TGTGCCAGCAGAAGTCCCGGCGGATCCTACGAGCAGTACTTC. Filled out from reference TRBV28 and TRBJ2-7, the complete variable domain reads DVKVTQSSRYLVKRTGEKVFLECVQDMDHENMFWYRQDPGLGLRLIYFSYDVKMKEKGDIPEGYSVSREKKERFSLILESASTNQTSMYLCASRSPGGSYEQYFGPGTRLTVT.

Details on this clone: Other DNA sequences in the same sample also yield this CDR3. The J gene is TRBJ2-5, the V gene TRBV5-4; possible D gene TRBD1, 5 bases. Looked up from germline, CDR1 is SGHNT and CDR2 is YYREEE (reference sequence). Between the trimmed V and J ends, which lost 2 bases and 5 bases, there was a span of 13 bases. The CDR3 runs 14 residues. DNA for the CDR3: TGTGCCAGCAGCTTAGGCCAGGGTGGGGAGACCCAGTACTTC. Translation gives CASSLGQGGETQYF.

The chain has TRBV5-1 and TRBJ1-2; D may be TRBD1 (6 bases). Per the germline V gene, CDR1 is SGHRS and CDR2 is YFSETQ. V lost 4 bases to trimming and J lost 7 bases, with 17 bases between them. This CDR3 comprises 14 residues. CDR3 nucleotide sequence: TGCGCCAGCAGCCGTGGGGGGCCGGATCGTGGCTACACCTTC. Translated: CASSRGGPDRGYTF.

The chain recombines TRBV4-3 with TRBJ1-1; D gene ambiguous. CDR1 LGHNA and CDR2 YSLEER come from the germline V gene. The CDR3 sequence is 15 residues long. V lost 2 bases, J lost 3 bases, and 13 bases lay in between. The CDR3 here is CASSQQGFGDTEAFF. The CDR3 DNA reads as TGCGCCAGCAGCCAACAAGGGTTCGGGGACACTGAAGCTTTCTTT.

V is TRBV30 and J is TRBJ2-2; D gene unclear. Germline CDR1 GTSNPN, CDR2 SVGIG (reference sequence). The V end lost 0 bases, the J end lost 0 bases, and 14 bases lay between the germline ends. The CDR3 is made up of 17 amino acids. The CDR3 DNA reads as TGTGCCTGGAGTGTACGCCAGACGGGCACGAACACCGGGGAGCTGTTTTTT. It specifies CAWSVRQTGTNTGELFF.

With respect to this clone: Other DNA sequences of this sample code for an identical CDR3. The chain recombines TRBV5-1 with TRBJ1-1; no definite D call. Germline CDR1 reads SGHRS; CDR2 reads YFSETQ. Trimming left V 3 bases short and J 1 base short, with 13 bases between. CDR3 length equals 15 residues. In DNA form, the CDR3 reads TGCGCCAGCAGCTCCGGCGTAGGTCCGAACACTGAAGCTTTCTTT. This translates into CASSSGVGPNTEAFF. Complete variable domain (other parts from reference TRBV5-1 and TRBJ1-1): KAGVTQTPRYLIKTRGQQVTLSCSPISGHRSVSWYQQTPGQGLQFLFEYFSETQRNKGNFPGRFSGRQFSNSRSEMNVSTLELGDSALYLCASSSGVGPNTEAFFGQGTRLTVV.

The V call is TRBV11-3, the J call TRBJ2-1; D not resolved. The length of the CDR3 is 14 residues. CDR1 SGHNT and CDR2 YENEEA come from the germline V gene. Trimming removed 6 bases at V and 2 bases at J, with 11 bases between. CDR3 nucleotides: TGTGCCAGCAGTGTAGGTCCCACCTACAATGAGCAGTTCTTC. It is translated as CASSVGPTYNEQFF.

The V gene is TRBV9, the J gene TRBJ1-4, with a tentative D call TRBD1 (5 bases). From germline, CDR1 is SGDLS and CDR2 YYNGEE. Trimming removed 2 bases at V and 8 bases at J, with 16 bases between. This CDR3 has 15 amino acids. As DNA, the CDR3 is TGTGCCAGCAGCGTCTCCTCGAAGTGGGACGAAAAACTGTTTTTT. Translation gives CASSVSSKWDEKLFF.

In its sample, this clone was seen once. The genes are TRBV9 and TRBJ1-2; 7 positions agree with TRBD1. J gave up 4 bases and V 3 bases, and 6 bases lay outside the gene matches. This CDR3 spans 14 amino acids. Looked up from germline, CDR1 is SGDLS and CDR2 is YYNGEE. The DNA for the CDR3 is TGTGCCAGCAGCGCCACAGGGGTAAGCTATGGCTACACCTTC. Its translation: CASSATGVSYGYTF.

The chain recombines TRBV4-1 with TRBJ2-3; 7 bases line up with TRBD1. Trimming removed 0 bases from V and 2 bases from J; junction bases left unmatched: 11. This CDR3 is 18 amino acids long. The germline V gene has CDR1 MGHRA and CDR2 YSYEKL. The CDR3 bases are TGCGCCAGCAGCCAAGAGGCGACAGGGTCCTCCCTCACAGATACGCAGTATTTT. It is translated as CASSQEATGSSLTDTQYF.

This clone was recorded once. The rearrangement joins TRBV7-2 to TRBJ2-1; the D call may be TRBD1 or TRBD2 (5 bases each). Germline CDR1 reads SGHTA; CDR2 reads FQGNSA. The CDR3 has 13 residues. Deletions cut 0 bases from V and 9 bases from J, with 9 bases between. DNA of the CDR3: TGTGCCAGCAGCTTAGCGGGGGTGGGTGAGCAGTTCTTC. The encoded protein is CASSLAGVGEQFF.

This chain connects TRBV5-5 to TRBJ2-7; TRBD2 matches at 10 bases. Trimming took 0 bases from V and 3 from J; bases not matched to a gene: 6. The CDR3 has 16 amino acids. CDR1 is SGHKS and CDR2 is YYEKEE in the germline V gene (reference sequence). In nucleotides, the CDR3 is TGTGCCAGCAGCTTGGATGGTAGCGGGAGGTACTACGAGCAGTACTTC. It codes for CASSLDGSGRYYEQYF.

The rearrangement joins TRBV4-3 to TRBJ2-3, with D unresolved. V shed 1 base and J shed 0 bases, with 2 bases lying between them. Germline V gene data show CDR1 as LGHNA and CDR2 as YSLEER. The CDR3 sequence is 13 residues long. CDR3 sequence: CASSQASTDTQYF. In nucleotides, the CDR3 is TGCGCCAGCAGCCAAGCCAGCACAGATACGCAGTATTTT.